Listed below are T cell receptor beta chains from one sample, sequenced in a study of T cells after yellow fever vaccination. TCRdb independently ran MiXCR on the 5' RACE reads; one entry per CDR3 protein. The sample includes about 320,000 distinct CDR3 sequences, over 8.5% seen only once; the top ten take about 3.3%. The sample here was CD4+ T cells sorted from PBMCs, taken 45 days after the yellow fever booster vaccination. The origin of the receptors is a man aged 18 to 29 who received the YFV17D yellow fever vaccine. Each CDR3 is given with its conserved first and last residue. D genes are given only for firm matches. Clone size, where shown, is once, few, many, or a class for clones that have expanded.

length,size,J,D,V,DNA,CDR3
19,few,TRBJ2-4,TRBD1,TRBV20-1,TGCAGTGCTACCCCGCTGGGGGACAGACGTACCAGAGCCAAAAACATTCAGTACTTC,CSATPLGDRRTRAKNIQYF
13,many,TRBJ2-4,.,TRBV7-2,TGTGCCAGCAGCTTATCCCAGGAAGGGGGTCAGTACTTC,CASSLSQEGGQYF
14,few,TRBJ1-1,.,TRBV7-3,TGTGCCAGCAGCCCCTCCGGGACGAACACTGAAGCTTTCTTT,CASSPSGTNTEAFF
13,medium-sized,TRBJ1-1,TRBD1,TRBV12-3/TRBV12-4,TGTGCCAGCAGTTTACCAGGGGGGACTGAAGCTTTCTTT,CASSLPGGTEAFF
18,.,TRBJ1-1,.,TRBV18,TGTGCCAGCTCACCAATTTCACCGAATGGGGGGAAGTTGTCTGAAGCTTTCTTT,CASSPISPNGGKLSEAFF
11,few,TRBJ2-7,.,TRBV4-2,TGTGCCAGCGCCAGCGACTACGAGCAGTACTTC,CASASDYEQYF
15,many,TRBJ2-2,.,TRBV7-2,TGTGCCAGCAGCTTAGGAGGTGGGACCACCGGGGAGCTGTTTTTT,CASSLGGGTTGELFF
15,few,TRBJ2-2,.,TRBV6-5,TGTGCCAGCAGCCGCGGGGACAGATTCACCGGGGAGCTGTTTTTT,CASSRGDRFTGELFF
13,few,TRBJ2-3,.,TRBV25-1,TGTGCCCACCTGGGGGGGGGCGTTGATACGCAGTATTTT,CAHLGGGVDTQYF
15,few,TRBJ1-5,.,TRBV12-3/TRBV12-4,TGTGCCAGCAGCCCCCTTACAGGGTCGATTCAGCCCCAGCATTTT,CASSPLTGSIQPQHF
13,few,TRBJ2-1,.,TRBV27,TGTGCCAGCAGGGGGAGGTGGGGAAATGAGCAGTTCTTC,CASRGRWGNEQFF
12,few,TRBJ2-2,.,TRBV7-9,TGTGCCAGCAGCTTAGTGGTCGGGGAGCTGTTTTTT,CASSLVVGELFF
14,few,TRBJ2-3,.,TRBV4-3,TGCGCCAGCAGCTCCCTAGAAAACACAGATACGCAGTATTTT,CASSSLENTDTQYF
12,once,TRBJ1-1,.,TRBV6-2/TRBV6-3,TGTGCCAGCACCAGGGATGGCACTGAAGCTTTCTTT,CASTRDGTEAFF
17,.,TRBJ2-1,TRBD2,TRBV5-1,TGCGCCAGCAGCTTTTCTAGCGGGGGGACGTCCTACAATGAGCAGTTCTTC,CASSFSSGGTSYNEQFF
15,.,TRBJ2-3,TRBD2,TRBV5-1,TGCGCCAGCAGCTTAAAGACTAGCGGCACAGATACGCAGTATTTT,CASSLKTSGTDTQYF
17,.,TRBJ2-3,.,TRBV3-1,TGTGCCAGCAGCCAAGAAACGGGCTACCCTACCACAGATACGCAGTATTTT,CASSQETGYPTTDTQYF
12,.,TRBJ1-2,.,TRBV6-5,TGTGCCAGCAGTTACTCTCAGGGTGGCTACACCTTC,CASSYSQGGYTF
16,.,TRBJ2-3,.,TRBV7-3,TGTGCCAGCAGCTTAGTGGGGGGCACCGTCGTAGATACGCAGTATTTT,CASSLVGGTVVDTQYF
15,.,TRBJ2-7,TRBD1,TRBV4-2,TGTGCCAGCAGCCAAGAAGGACAGGTGGGCTACGAGCAGTACTTC,CASSQEGQVGYEQYF
13,few,TRBJ1-1,.,TRBV6-2/TRBV6-3,TGTGCCAGCAGAGGGACGGGGGCGGCTGAAGCTTTCTTT,CASRGTGAAEAFF
14,.,TRBJ1-4,.,TRBV15,TGTGCCGCGCCGCGAGGGGGGTTGTATGAAAAACTGTTTTTT,CAAPRGGLYEKLFF
13,few,TRBJ1-2,.,TRBV18,TGTGCCAGCTCACCCGGCATGGACTATGGCTACACCTTC,CASSPGMDYGYTF
18,.,TRBJ2-2,TRBD2,TRBV4-3,TGCGCCAGCAGCCAGAGCCCCCCGGGACTACAGAACACCGGGGAGCTGTTTTTT,CASSQSPPGLQNTGELFF
13,.,TRBJ2-1,TRBD2,TRBV18,TGTGCCAGCGGGGGGGAAGCCTACAATGAGCAGTTCTTC,CASGGEAYNEQFF
11,.,TRBJ1-2,.,TRBV9,TGTGCCAGCAGCGCCCGTCTAACATACACCTTC,CASSARLTYTF
18,.,TRBJ1-1,TRBD1,TRBV5-4,TGTGCCAGCAGCTTGGACCCGAGGATGGAGGGGGCGAACACTGAAGCTTTCTTT,CASSLDPRMEGANTEAFF
16,.,TRBJ2-1,TRBD1,TRBV6-6,TGTGCCAGCAGTACTTCCCGGGACAGGCACTACAATGAGCAGTTCTTC,CASSTSRDRHYNEQFF
15,.,TRBJ2-3,.,TRBV5-1,TGCGCCAGCAGCTTGGCCGAGCGCCGGGGGGATACGCAGTATTTT,CASSLAERRGDTQYF
15,once,TRBJ1-1,.,TRBV7-3,TGTGCCAGCAGCTTAAACCGGGATACCAACACTGAAGCTTTCTTT,CASSLNRDTNTEAFF
15,few,TRBJ1-2,.,TRBV29-1,TGCAGCGTTGTGGAGGGGAACAGATATAACTATGGCTACACCTTC,CSVVEGNRYNYGYTF
14,few,TRBJ2-3,.,TRBV2,TGTGCCAGCAGTGATGAGCGCCACACAGATACGCAGTATTTT,CASSDERHTDTQYF
16,few,TRBJ1-4,.,TRBV5-5,TGTGCCAGCAGCTTGGGCCCCAGGGGACCTAATGAAAAACTGTTTTTT,CASSLGPRGPNEKLFF
15,.,TRBJ1-3,.,TRBV5-1,TGCGCCAGCAGCCTGGCCGCTTCCCTCGGAAACACCATATATTTT,CASSLAASLGNTIYF
18,few,TRBJ2-2,.,TRBV6-5,TGTGCCAGCAGTTATTCGGGGCCTGTGTTGGGGGGCTTGAAGGAGCTGTTTTTT,CASSYSGPVLGGLKELFF
13,many,TRBJ2-1,.,TRBV7-3,TGTGCCAGCAGCCAGGACTATTACAATGAGCAGTTCTTC,CASSQDYYNEQFF
12,.,TRBJ1-2,TRBD1,TRBV29-1,TGCAGCGTTGGGGACAGGGGGCTGGGCTACACCTTC,CSVGDRGLGYTF
13,once,TRBJ1-2,TRBD1,TRBV19,TGTGCCAGTAACGGGGACAGGGCCTATGGCTACACCTTC,CASNGDRAYGYTF
11,many,TRBJ2-1,.,TRBV20-1,TGCAGTGCAGTCGGGTACAATGAGCAGTTCTTC,CSAVGYNEQFF
15,many,TRBJ1-6,TRBD1,TRBV2,TGTGCCAGCAGTGCCAGGGGGCCGTATAATTCACCCCTCCACTTT,CASSARGPYNSPLHF
15,many,TRBJ2-7,.,TRBV12-3/TRBV12-4,TGTGCCAGCAGTTTGGAGGCAACTAGCTCCTACGAGCAGTACTTC,CASSLEATSSYEQYF
16,few,TRBJ1-5,TRBD1,TRBV6-5,TGTGCCAGCAGGCTACAGGGGGCTGATAACAATCAGCCCCAGCATTTT,CASRLQGADNNQPQHF
16,many,TRBJ2-1,TRBD2,TRBV10-1,TGCGCCAGCAGTGAGTCGGGGACTAGCGAATACAATGAGCAGTTCTTC,CASSESGTSEYNEQFF
17,few,TRBJ2-2,.,TRBV9,TGTGCCAGCAGCGTAAGGGGAAAGGGAGTCGGCACCGGGGAGCTGTTTTTT,CASSVRGKGVGTGELFF
14,many,TRBJ1-2,TRBD1,TRBV9,TGTGCCAGCAGCGTAGCCCAGGGGGCGAAGGGCTACACCTTC,CASSVAQGAKGYTF
14,once,TRBJ1-2,TRBD1,TRBV6-6,TGTGCCAGCACCCCCCTGGGACAGTTCTATGGCTACACCTTC,CASTPLGQFYGYTF
15,many,TRBJ2-3,.,TRBV5-5,TGTGCCAGCAGCCGATCTGGGGACAGCACAGATACGCAGTATTTT,CASSRSGDSTDTQYF
14,few,TRBJ2-3,.,TRBV7-9,TGTGCCAGCAGCTTTGTTGGAAGCACAGATACGCAGTATTTT,CASSFVGSTDTQYF
13,.,TRBJ1-1,.,TRBV7-6,TGTGCCAGCAGCCAAAATTTCAACACTGAAGCTTTCTTT,CASSQNFNTEAFF